The 7 T cell receptor beta chains given below trace back to one sample, sequenced in a study of blood T cells in healthy people across ages (dated by TCRdb to 2015 to 2017). Receptor libraries were prepared by 5' RACE. The reads were generated on an Illumina HiSeq 2500. A second PCR of roughly 7 to 11 cycles was performed with a sample-barcoded 5' primer and a J-beta primer mix. TCRdb reworked the public reads: Q25 trimming with fastp, MiXCR clone assembly, productive beta chains retained. When rows share a CDR3 protein, they turn into one entry using the most common DNA and genes. Recorded for this sample are roughly 2 million distinct CDR3 sequences; around half of them occurred a single time. Of the sample, roughly 2.1% falls within the top ten clones. Input material: blood. The receptors derive from a middle-aged woman in good health.

This clonotype has just a few counts. The chain joins TRBV6-2 or TRBV6-3 to TRBJ2-4; D not certain. There are 14 residues in the CDR3. The V and J ends lost 2 bases and 0 bases respectively, with 5 bases between them. Germline values: CDR1 MNHEY, CDR2 SVGEGT. The CDR3 DNA sequence: TGTGCCAGCAGTTACGGCGTAGCCAAAAACATTCAGTACTTC. Protein sequence: CASSYGVAKNIQYF.

This sequence joins TRBV4-2 and TRBJ2-2, with 14 bases aligning to TRBD2. Trimming cost V 0 bases and J 4 bases; bases outside gene matches: 7. Germline CDR1 LGHNA, CDR2 YNFKEQ. There are 19 residues in the CDR3. The CDR3 protein is CASSQDLGLAGGPTGELFF. The CDR3 bases are TGTGCCAGCAGCCAAGATCTTGGACTAGCGGGGGGTCCCACCGGGGAGCTGTTTTTT.

The rearrangement uses TRBV20-1 and TRBJ2-7; 7 bases agree with TRBD1. The CDR3 consists of 14 residues. V was clipped by 2 bases and J by 4 bases; unmatched bases: 8. Looked up from germline, CDR1 is DFQATT and CDR2 is SNEGSKA (reference sequence). The CDR3 here is CSARFQDRSYEQYF. In nucleotides, the CDR3 is TGCAGTGCTAGATTCCAGGACAGGTCGTACGAGCAGTACTTC.

The chain employs TRBV20-1 and TRBJ2-1, with a possible D match to TRBD1 (5 bases). V was trimmed by 3 bases and J by 0 bases, leaving 9 bases between them. Germline V lookup: CDR1 DFQATT, CDR2 SNEGSKA (reference sequence). There are 14 residues in the CDR3. CDR3 sequence: CSASRVSSYNEQFF. The CDR3, as DNA: TGCAGTGCTAGCAGGGTTAGCTCCTACAATGAGCAGTTCTTC.

This chain links TRBV6-1 with TRBJ2-7; 7 positions match TRBD1. The CDR3 has 16 residues. The germline CDR1 and CDR2 sequences are MNHNS and SASEGT. V was clipped by 3 bases and J by 2 bases; unmatched bases: 10. For the CDR3, the DNA is TGTGCCAGCAGTGATGAGAGGACAGGAAAAACCTACGAGCAGTACTTC. Amino acid sequence: CASSDERTGKTYEQYF.

The chain employs TRBV3-1 and TRBJ1-2; D gene ambiguous. Germline CDR1 is LGHDT and CDR2 is YNNKEL (reference sequence). V gave up 7 bases and J gave up 3 bases, with 18 bases separating them. The CDR3 totals 15 residues. Here the CDR3 reads CASTPLRSSHYGYTF. Here the CDR3 DNA reads TGTGCCAGCACCCCACTAAGAAGCAGCCACTATGGCTACACCTTC.

The chain employs TRBV10-1 and TRBJ2-5; D is possibly TRBD1 (6 bases). The CDR3 has 16 amino acids. Per germline, CDR1 WNHNN and CDR2 SYGVQD (reference sequence). V dropped 3 bases and J dropped 11 bases, with 25 bases sitting between them. The CDR3 loop is CASSDSQRRIEGEQYF. In DNA form, the CDR3 reads TGCGCCAGCAGTGATAGCCAGCGCCGGATTGAGGGGGAGCAGTACTTC.